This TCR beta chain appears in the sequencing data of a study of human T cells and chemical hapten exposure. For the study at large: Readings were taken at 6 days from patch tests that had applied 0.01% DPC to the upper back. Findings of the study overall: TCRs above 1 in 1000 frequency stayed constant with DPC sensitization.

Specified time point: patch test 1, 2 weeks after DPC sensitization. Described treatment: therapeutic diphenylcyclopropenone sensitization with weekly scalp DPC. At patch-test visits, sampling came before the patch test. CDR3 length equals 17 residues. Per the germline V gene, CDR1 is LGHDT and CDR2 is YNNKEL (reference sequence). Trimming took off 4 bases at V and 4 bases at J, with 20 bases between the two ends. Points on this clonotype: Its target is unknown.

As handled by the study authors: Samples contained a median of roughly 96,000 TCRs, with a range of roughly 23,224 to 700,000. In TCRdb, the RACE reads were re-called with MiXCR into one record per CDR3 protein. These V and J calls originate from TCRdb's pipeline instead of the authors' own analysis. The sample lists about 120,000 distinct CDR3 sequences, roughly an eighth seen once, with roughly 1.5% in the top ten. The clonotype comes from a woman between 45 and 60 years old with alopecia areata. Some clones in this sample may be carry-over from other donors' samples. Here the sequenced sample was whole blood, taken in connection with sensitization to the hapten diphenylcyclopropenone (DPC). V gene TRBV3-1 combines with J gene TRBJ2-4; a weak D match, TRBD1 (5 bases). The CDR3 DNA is TGTGCCAGCAGCCGCCTAAACATAGGACAAGTTAAAAACATTCAGTACTTC. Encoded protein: CASSRLNIGQVKNIQYF.